The 19 T cell receptor beta chains given below trace back to one sample, sequenced in a study of cytomegalovirus exposure and HLA in healthy donors. Sequenced by immunoSEQ multiplex PCR; TCRdb stores in-frame clones only, minus some. The data contain about 180,000 clones, roughly 85% of them singletons. Sequencing used PBMCs. The receptor source for this set is a man aged 18 to 30 in good health and CMV-seropositive.

The chain links TRBV28 to TRBJ1-5; D possibly corresponds to TRBD1 (5 bases). The CDR3 is 17 amino acids. Germline lookup yields CDR1 MDHEN and CDR2 SYDVKM. Between the trimmed V and J ends, which lost 8 bases and 2 bases, there was a span of 22 bases. The CDR3, as DNA: TGTGCCAGCCTCCCCCGGCCGGGACTGAAAGGCAATCAGCCCCAGCATTTT. Its translation is CASLPRPGLKGNQPQHF. Variable domain in full (rest from reference TRBV28 and TRBJ1-5): DVKVTQSSRYLVKRTGEKVFLECVQDMDHENMFWYRQDPGLGLRLIYFSYDVKMKEKGDIPEGYSVSREKKERFSLILESASTNQTSMYLCASLPRPGLKGNQPQHFGDGTRLSIL.

In DNA form, the CDR3 reads TGTGCCAGCAGTCGAACTAGCGGAGGGGGTAATGAGCAGTTCTTC. This sequence encodes CASSRTSGGGNEQFF. This rearrangement joins TRBV28 to TRBJ2-1, with TRBD2 identical over 8 bases. The J segment lost 7 bases and the V segment lost 5 bases, leaving 10 bases of the junction unmatched. Germline assignment: CDR1 MDHEN and CDR2 SYDVKM. CDR3 length: 15 amino acids.

This rearrangement joins TRBV27 to TRBJ2-7; TRBD2 matches at 12 bases. Germline CDR1 and CDR2: MNHEY and SMNVEV (reference sequence). The J segment lost 1 base and the V segment lost 2 bases, leaving 3 bases of the junction unmatched. The CDR3 contains 16 residues. CDR3 sequence (DNA): TGTGCCAGCAGTTTAACTAGCGGGGGGTCTTCCTACGAGCAGTACTTC. Translating gives CASSLTSGGSSYEQYF.

V and J are TRBV2 and TRBJ1-1; 8 bases agree with TRBD1. CDR3 size: 14 residues. V gave up 7 bases and J gave up 7 bases; unmatched junction bases: 11. The V gene's germline CDR1 is SNHLY and CDR2 FYNNEI. Here the CDR3 DNA reads TGTGCCAGCATTCGACAGGGGAGAGGAAATGAAGCTTTCTTT. Its protein is CASIRQGRGNEAFF.

The rearrangement joins TRBV6-1 to TRBJ2-7; TRBD2 agrees at 7 bases. Germline trimming cut 8 bases from V and 3 bases from J; bases unmatched to any gene: 10. This CDR3 region has 14 residues. Germline lookup yields CDR1 MNHNS and CDR2 SASEGT. CDR3 region: CASFFGDYGYEQYF. The CDR3 DNA is TGTGCCAGCTTCTTTGGGGACTACGGCTACGAGCAGTACTTC.

This clone was counted a few times. The CDR3 DNA sequence: TGTGCCAGTAGTACCGGACCCTCGGGGGCCTACGAGCAGTACTTC. Translated: CASSTGPSGAYEQYF. This rearrangement joins TRBV19 to TRBJ2-7; D might be TRBD2 (6 bases). CDR1 and CDR2 from the germline V gene are LNHDA and SQIVND (reference sequence). Trimming left V 4 bases short and J 2 bases short, with 15 bases between. This CDR3 comprises 15 residues.

The J gene is TRBJ2-1, the V gene TRBV5-1; 7 bases are shared with TRBD2. The CDR3 loop spans 17 amino acids. The germline CDR1 and CDR2 sequences are SGHRS and YFSETQ. Losses at the gene ends were 4 bases for V and 3 bases for J; bases not matched to a gene: 13. The CDR3 DNA reads TGCGCCAGCAGCGAGAGAAGAGCGGGGAGACTCTACAATGAGCAGTTCTTC. It yields the protein CASSERRAGRLYNEQFF.

The chain carries TRBV5-4 and TRBJ1-2, with 7 nucleotides matching TRBD1. The CDR3 is 12 residues long. Germline CDR1 SGHNT, CDR2 YYREEE (reference sequence). Trimming removed 4 bases from V and 7 bases from J; junction bases left unmatched: 4. This CDR3 is CASSGQDTGYTF. The CDR3 nucleotides read TGTGCCAGCAGCGGACAGGATACTGGCTACACCTTC.

The chain uses TRBV13 and TRBJ1-1; tentatively, D is TRBD1 (5 bases). CDR1 is PRHDT and CDR2 is FYEKMQ in the germline V gene (reference sequence). The CDR3 sequence is 12 residues long. The V end lost 5 bases, the J end lost 7 bases, and 11 bases lay between the germline ends. The chain's CDR3 is CASSRPGGEAFF. The CDR3 DNA reads TGTGCCAGCAGCCGCCCGGGGGGTGAAGCTTTCTTT.

The V call is TRBV9, the J call TRBJ2-2, with TRBD1 identical over 7 bases. This CDR3 is built from 13 residues. CDR1 and CDR2 from the germline V gene are SGDLS and YYNGEE. V dropped 4 bases and J dropped 7; count of bases not matched to a gene: 4. The CDR3 protein is CASSIGQVGELFF. Written as DNA, the CDR3 is TGTGCCAGCAGCATCGGACAGGTCGGGGAGCTGTTTTTT.

The V gene is TRBV10-3, the J gene TRBJ2-3; no firm D call. Trimming took 2 bases from V and 3 from J, leaving 9 bases between them. CDR1 is ENHRY, CDR2 SYGVKD, per germline. This CDR3 spans 14 amino acids. CDR3 residues: CAISEGARTDTQYF. The CDR3 nucleotides are TGTGCCATCAGTGAGGGAGCGAGAACAGATACGCAGTATTTT.

The chain employs TRBV7-2 and TRBJ2-5, with 13 bases lining up with TRBD2. The germline gives CDR1 SGHTA, CDR2 FQGNSA. The CDR3 totals 16 residues. Germline trimming cut 1 base from V and 2 bases from J; bases unmatched to any gene: 1. In nucleotides, the CDR3 is TGTGCCAGCAGCTTAGGGGGACTAGCGGGGCAAGAGACCCAGTACTTC. It codes for CASSLGGLAGQETQYF.

The chain carries TRBV28 and TRBJ1-2; 9 bases agree with TRBD1. Germline V gene lookup returns CDR1 MDHEN and CDR2 SYDVKM. The CDR3 covers 13 residues. V shed 4 bases and J 8 bases; nucleotides not matched to a gene: 5. This chain's CDR3 is CASSSTGTGGYTF. CDR3 DNA: TGTGCCAGCAGTTCCACCGGGACAGGGGGCTACACCTTC.

The genes are TRBV18 and TRBJ2-7; D unresolved. Trimming took 3 bases from V and 5 from J, leaving 11 bases between them. The CDR3 contains 13 residues. Germline V gene lookup returns CDR1 KGHSH and CDR2 LQKENI. For the CDR3, the DNA is TGTGCCAGCTCACCTAGGAGCAGAAACGAGCAGTACTTC. It is translated as CASSPRSRNEQYF.

Here the CDR3 reads CASRYGTGERSYNEQFF. The CDR3 DNA reads as TGTGCCAGCAGATACGGGACAGGGGAGCGGTCCTACAATGAGCAGTTCTTC. The chain links TRBV27 to TRBJ2-1; 10 nucleotides agree with TRBD1. CDR3 length: 17 residues. Germline assignment: CDR1 MNHEY and CDR2 SMNVEV (reference sequence). After removal of 6 bases from V and 1 base from J, the junction contained 9 bases not matched to a gene.

This clone was observed a handful of times. This chain links TRBV9 with TRBJ1-1; D unclear. This CDR3 comprises 13 residues. From germline, CDR1 is SGDLS and CDR2 YYNGEE. V dropped 1 base and J dropped 6 bases, with 10 bases sitting between them. This CDR3 is CASSVTGAAEAFF. The CDR3 DNA is TGTGCCAGCAGCGTAACGGGTGCAGCTGAAGCTTTCTTT.

The J gene is TRBJ2-7, the V gene TRBV5-1; 10 nucleotides line up with TRBD1. In germline, CDR1 is SGHRS, CDR2 YFSETQ. The length of the CDR3 is 16 residues. Unmatched junction bases numbered 7, after V lost 2 bases and J lost 2 bases. The CDR3 coding sequence is TGCGCCAGCAGCTTACTCCCCGGGACAGGGGCCTACGAGCAGTACTTC. This translates into CASSLLPGTGAYEQYF.

The chain joins TRBV28 to TRBJ1-4; unclear D gene. Between the trimmed V and J ends, which lost 1 base and 10 bases, there was a span of 13 bases. CDR3 length: 14 amino acids. Germline-derived CDR1 and CDR2 are MDHEN and SYDVKM. CDR3 region: CASSLLAGSGKLFF. The CDR3 nucleotides read TGTGCCAGCAGTTTATTGGCCGGGTCTGGAAAACTGTTTTTT.

The chain couples TRBV29-1 to TRBJ2-1; D possibly corresponds to TRBD1 (5 bases). The CDR3 is 12 residues long. V was trimmed by 4 bases and J by 10 bases, leaving 14 bases between them. Germline-derived CDR1 and CDR2 are SQVTM and ANQGSEA. The CDR3 here is CSVGPGALEQFF. CDR3 bases: TGCAGCGTTGGACCTGGGGCTTTGGAGCAGTTCTTC.